This T cell receptor beta chain was captured in a study of T-cell reconstitution after alpha-beta-depleted transplantation in children. This sample's TCRbeta library carried unique molecular identifier barcodes. TCRdb fed the PCR reads into MiXCR, producing one record per CDR3 protein. The sample lists about 610,000 distinct CDR3 sequences; roughly a tenth were seen once. The table lists this clonotype with many counts. The CDR3 sequence is 16 residues long. Trimming cost V 0 bases and J 7 bases, with 13 bases left between them. Germline assignment: CDR1 MNHEY and CDR2 SMNVEV (reference sequence). The gene calls are TRBV27 and TRBJ1-6, with D tentatively TRBD1 (6 bases). This TCR was recovered from a human donor who donated a stem cell graft to a child with acute myeloid leukemia. Source: PBMCs from the stem cell graft donor, taken from the stem cell graft. Here the CDR3 DNA reads TGTGCCAGCAGTTTATCAAAACAGGGATCGAATTCACCCCTCCACTTT. Its protein product is CASSLSKQGSNSPLHF.